Listed below are T cell receptor beta chains from one sample, sequenced in a study of CD8 T cells in ankylosing spondylitis. One entry per CDR3 protein, called by TCRdb with MiXCR from the 5' RACE reads. The data contain 150,000 to 200,000 distinct CDR3 sequences, approximately 20% of them seen just once; the ten biggest clones take up approximately 7.8%. The sample was blood, either unsorted or a sorted T cell fraction (not recorded which). These TCRs come from a male donor with ankylosing spondylitis or in good health (not recorded which). CDR3s include the opening cysteine and the closing phenylalanine or tryptophan. D genes are given only for firm matches. Clone size, where shown, is once, few, many, or a class for clones that have expanded.

d_call,clone_size,v_call,j_call,cdr3_nt,cdr3_aa
TRBD2,many,TRBV12-3/TRBV12-4,TRBJ2-7,TGTGCCAGCAGTTTGGCCCATAGCGGGAGGCCCTACGAGCAGTACTTC,CASSLAHSGRPYEQYF
TRBD2,.,TRBV28,TRBJ2-3,TGTGCCAGCAGTTTCTCGGGAGGCCGGGCAGATACGCAGTATTTT,CASSFSGGRADTQYF
TRBD1,few,TRBV11-1,TRBJ2-3,TGTGCCTCAACCCGAGGGACAGGGTCAGATACGCAGTATTTT,CASTRGTGSDTQYF
.,many,TRBV28,TRBJ1-5,TGTGCCAGCAGTTTGCCTACAGGGAGTGGGCATCAGCCCCAGCATTTT,CASSLPTGSGHQPQHF
TRBD2,many,TRBV12-3/TRBV12-4,TRBJ2-1,TGTGCCAGCTTTCCCCCAGCGGGAGGGGCGCAGTCGCATGAGCAGTTCTTC,CASFPPAGGAQSHEQFF
.,.,TRBV9,TRBJ1-1,TGTGCCAGCAGCGTAGACGGATGGAACACTGAAGCTTTCTTT,CASSVDGWNTEAFF
.,.,TRBV7-2,TRBJ1-1,TGTGCCAGCAGCGTGGACAGGAACACTGAAGCTTTCTTT,CASSVDRNTEAFF
TRBD1,many,TRBV29-1,TRBJ2-2,TGCAGCGTTGACGATATACAGGGGGCCACCGGGGAGCTGTTTTTT,CSVDDIQGATGELFF
.,few,TRBV28,TRBJ2-7,TGTGCCAGCAGTCCGAAGCGTGGTTCCTACGAGCAGTACTTC,CASSPKRGSYEQYF
.,few,TRBV5-1,TRBJ2-5,TGCGCCAGCAGCTTGAGAGGGAGCGATGAGGAGACCCAGTACTTC,CASSLRGSDEETQYF
.,few,TRBV6-5,TRBJ2-2,TGTGCCAGCAGTTACTCGCAGATCTTTCGTCGGGAGCTGTTTTTT,CASSYSQIFRRELFF
.,many,TRBV5-1,TRBJ2-4,TGCGCCAGCAGCTTGGGGTCGGGGCAAAACATTCAGTACTTC,CASSLGSGQNIQYF
TRBD2,.,TRBV12-3/TRBV12-4,TRBJ2-1,TGTGCCAGCAGTTTAGGCGGGAGCGCGGCCGAACGTCGGTTCTTC,CASSLGGSAAERRFF
.,many,TRBV15,TRBJ2-3,TGTGCCACCAGCAGCGAGGGGCTGGCCCTGCGGACGCAGTATTTT,CATSSEGLALRTQYF
TRBD2,few,TRBV28,TRBJ2-5,TGTGCCAGCAGTCCAGGGAGGCTAGCGGGACTACGGGAGACCCAGTACTTC,CASSPGRLAGLRETQYF
TRBD2,many,TRBV5-1,TRBJ2-3,TGCGCCAGCAGCTTGGGGCTGACTAGCCCCGCAGATACGCAGTATTTT,CASSLGLTSPADTQYF
.,.,TRBV28,TRBJ1-3,TGTGCCAGCTTAAATTCAGGGTTCTCTGGAAACACCATATATTTT,CASLNSGFSGNTIYF
.,many,TRBV29-1,TRBJ1-1,TGCAGCGTTAGAGGGGAGGCTGAAGCTTTCTTT,CSVRGEAEAFF
.,.,TRBV28,TRBJ2-7,TGTGCCAGCAGCGGGAGGGGGACAGGGTCCTACGAGCAGTACTTC,CASSGRGTGSYEQYF
.,few,TRBV5-1,TRBJ2-5,TGCGCCAGCAGCTTGGTTTCCCCGAAAGAGACCCAGTACTTC,CASSLVSPKETQYF
.,many,TRBV28,TRBJ2-1,TGTGCCAGCAGTGGGACTGTATACAATGAGCAGTTCTTC,CASSGTVYNEQFF
TRBD2,many,TRBV20-1,TRBJ2-1,TGCAGTGCCAAGCGAGCGGGAGGGCCTGGCAATGAGCAGTTCTTC,CSAKRAGGPGNEQFF
.,few,TRBV20-1,TRBJ2-1,TGCAGTGCCCGGGGTTGGGGGCTAGCGCCTTCCTATAACAATGAGCAGTTCTTC,CSARGWGLAPSYNNEQFF
TRBD1,.,TRBV5-1,TRBJ2-7,TGCGCCAGCAGCTTCCCGGACAGGGTCTACGAGCAGTACTTC,CASSFPDRVYEQYF